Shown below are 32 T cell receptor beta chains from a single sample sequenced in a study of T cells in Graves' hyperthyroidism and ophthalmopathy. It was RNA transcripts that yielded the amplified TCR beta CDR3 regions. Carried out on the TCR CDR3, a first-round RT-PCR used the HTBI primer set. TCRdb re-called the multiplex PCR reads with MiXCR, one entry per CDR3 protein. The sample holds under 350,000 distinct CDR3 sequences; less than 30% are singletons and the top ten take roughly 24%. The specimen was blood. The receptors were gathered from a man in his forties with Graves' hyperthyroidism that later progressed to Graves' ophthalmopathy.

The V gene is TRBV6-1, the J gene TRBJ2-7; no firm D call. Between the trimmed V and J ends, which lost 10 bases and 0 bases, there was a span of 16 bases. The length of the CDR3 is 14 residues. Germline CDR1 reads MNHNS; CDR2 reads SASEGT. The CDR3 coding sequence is TGTGCCACCTCCGCGGCTGCGGTCTCCTACGAGCAGTACTTC. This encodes CATSAAAVSYEQYF.

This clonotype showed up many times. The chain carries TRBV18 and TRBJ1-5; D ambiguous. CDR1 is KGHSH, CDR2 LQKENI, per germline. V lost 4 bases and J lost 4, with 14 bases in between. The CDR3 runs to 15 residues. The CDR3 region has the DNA TGTGCCAGCTCACTTAGCTGGGATGGGAATCAGCCCCAGCATTTT. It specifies CASSLSWDGNQPQHF.

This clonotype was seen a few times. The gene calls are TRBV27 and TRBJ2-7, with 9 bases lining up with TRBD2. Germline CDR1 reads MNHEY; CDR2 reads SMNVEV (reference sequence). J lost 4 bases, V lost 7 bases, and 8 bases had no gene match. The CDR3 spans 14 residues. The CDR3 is CASTATSGVYEQYF. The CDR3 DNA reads TGTGCCAGCACCGCGACTAGCGGAGTTTACGAGCAGTACTTC.

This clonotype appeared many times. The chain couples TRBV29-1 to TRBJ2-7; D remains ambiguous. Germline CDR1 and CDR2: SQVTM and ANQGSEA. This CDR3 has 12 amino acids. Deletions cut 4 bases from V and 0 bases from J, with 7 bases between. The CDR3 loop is CSVGSSSYEQYF. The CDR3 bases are TGCAGCGTTGGGTCGAGCTCCTACGAGCAGTACTTC.

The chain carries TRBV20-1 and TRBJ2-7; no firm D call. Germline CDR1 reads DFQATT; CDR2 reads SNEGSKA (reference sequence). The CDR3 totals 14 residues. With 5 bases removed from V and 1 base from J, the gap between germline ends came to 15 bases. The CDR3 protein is CSAGPSASSYEQYF. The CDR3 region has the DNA TGCAGTGCTGGACCCTCGGCCAGTTCCTACGAGCAGTACTTC.

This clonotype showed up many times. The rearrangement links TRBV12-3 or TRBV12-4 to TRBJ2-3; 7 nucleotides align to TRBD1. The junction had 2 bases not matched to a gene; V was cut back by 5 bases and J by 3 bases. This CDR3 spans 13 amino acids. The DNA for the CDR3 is TGTGCCAGCAGTATGGGACAGACAGATACGCAGTATTTT. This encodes CASSMGQTDTQYF.

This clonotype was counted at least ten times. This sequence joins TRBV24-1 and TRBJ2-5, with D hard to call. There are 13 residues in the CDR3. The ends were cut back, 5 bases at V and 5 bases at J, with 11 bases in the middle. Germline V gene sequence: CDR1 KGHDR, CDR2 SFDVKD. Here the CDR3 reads CATSAAAVETQYF. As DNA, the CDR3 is TGTGCCACCAGTGCCGCGGCTGTGGAGACCCAGTACTTC.

CDR3 sequence: CASSSSVQPQHF. In DNA form, the CDR3 reads TGTGCCAGCAGTTCCAGTGTTCAGCCCCAGCATTTT. V gene TRBV6-2 or TRBV6-3 combines with J gene TRBJ1-5; D is uncertain. Looked up from germline, CDR1 is MNHEY and CDR2 is SVGEGT. Trimming shortened V by 4 bases and J by 6 bases, and 7 bases separated the two germline ends. This CDR3 contains 12 residues.

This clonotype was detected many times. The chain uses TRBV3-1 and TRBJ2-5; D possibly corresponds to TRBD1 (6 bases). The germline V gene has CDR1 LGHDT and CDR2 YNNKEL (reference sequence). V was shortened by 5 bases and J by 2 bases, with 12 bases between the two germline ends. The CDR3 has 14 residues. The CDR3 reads CASSGVTGQETQYF. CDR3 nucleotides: TGTGCCAGCAGCGGTGTGACAGGTCAAGAGACCCAGTACTTC.

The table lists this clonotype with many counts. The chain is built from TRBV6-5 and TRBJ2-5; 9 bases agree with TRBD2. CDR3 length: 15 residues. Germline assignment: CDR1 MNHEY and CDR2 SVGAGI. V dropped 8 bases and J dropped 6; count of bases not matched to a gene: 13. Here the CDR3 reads CASDPGLASLQTQYF. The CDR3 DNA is TGTGCCAGCGATCCGGGACTAGCCTCCCTACAGACCCAGTACTTC.

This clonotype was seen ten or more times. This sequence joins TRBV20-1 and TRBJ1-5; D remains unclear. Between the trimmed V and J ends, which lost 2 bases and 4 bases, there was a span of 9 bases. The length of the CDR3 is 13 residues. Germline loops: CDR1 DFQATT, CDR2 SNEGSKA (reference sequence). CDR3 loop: CSARNQMNQPQHF. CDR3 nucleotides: TGCAGTGCTAGAAACCAGATGAATCAGCCCCAGCATTTT.

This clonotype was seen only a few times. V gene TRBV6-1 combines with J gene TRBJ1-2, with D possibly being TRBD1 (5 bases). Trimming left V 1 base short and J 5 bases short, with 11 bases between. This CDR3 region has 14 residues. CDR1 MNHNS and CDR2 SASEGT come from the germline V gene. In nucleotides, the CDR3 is TGTGCCAGCAGTGAAGACGGGACCTTTTATGGCTACACCTTC. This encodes CASSEDGTFYGYTF.

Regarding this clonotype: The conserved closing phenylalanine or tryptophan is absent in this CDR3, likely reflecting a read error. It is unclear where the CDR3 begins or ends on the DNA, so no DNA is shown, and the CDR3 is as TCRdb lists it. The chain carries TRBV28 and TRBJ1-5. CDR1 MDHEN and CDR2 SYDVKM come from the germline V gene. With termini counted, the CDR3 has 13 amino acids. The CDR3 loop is CVTCEGNSNQPHL.

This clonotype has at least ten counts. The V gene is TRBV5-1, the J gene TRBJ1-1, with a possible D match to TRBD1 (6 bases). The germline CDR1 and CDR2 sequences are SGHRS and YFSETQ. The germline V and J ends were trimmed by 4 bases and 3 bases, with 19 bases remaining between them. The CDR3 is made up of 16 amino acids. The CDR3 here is CASSGSQQGGYTEAFF. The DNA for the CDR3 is TGCGCCAGCAGCGGAAGTCAACAGGGAGGATACACTGAAGCTTTCTTT.

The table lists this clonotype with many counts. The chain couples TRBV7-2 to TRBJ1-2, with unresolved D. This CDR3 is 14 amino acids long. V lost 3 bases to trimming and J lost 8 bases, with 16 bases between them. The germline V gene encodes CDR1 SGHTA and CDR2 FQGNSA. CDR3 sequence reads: CASSFLAGVGGYTF. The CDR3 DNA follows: TGTGCCAGCAGCTTCCTCGCAGGAGTGGGCGGCTACACCTTC.

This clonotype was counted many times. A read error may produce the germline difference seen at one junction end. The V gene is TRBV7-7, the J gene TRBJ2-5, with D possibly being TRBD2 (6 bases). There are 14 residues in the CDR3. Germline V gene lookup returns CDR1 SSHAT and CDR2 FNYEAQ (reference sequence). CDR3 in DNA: TGTGCTAGCAGCTTAGCGATAGGGAGGGAGACCCAGTACTTC. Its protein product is CASSLAIGRETQYF.

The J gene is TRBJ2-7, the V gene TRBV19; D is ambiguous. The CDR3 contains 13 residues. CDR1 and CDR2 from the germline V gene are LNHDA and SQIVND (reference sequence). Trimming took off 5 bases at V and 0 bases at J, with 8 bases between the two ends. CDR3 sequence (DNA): TGTGCCAGTAGTCCCAGCGCCTCCTACGAGCAGTACTTC. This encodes CASSPSASYEQYF.

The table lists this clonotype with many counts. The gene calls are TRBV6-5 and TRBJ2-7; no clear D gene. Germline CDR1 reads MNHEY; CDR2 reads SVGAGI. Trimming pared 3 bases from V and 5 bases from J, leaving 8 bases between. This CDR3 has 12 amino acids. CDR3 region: CASSYGYDEQYF. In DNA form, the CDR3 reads TGTGCCAGCAGTTATGGCTACGACGAGCAGTACTTC.

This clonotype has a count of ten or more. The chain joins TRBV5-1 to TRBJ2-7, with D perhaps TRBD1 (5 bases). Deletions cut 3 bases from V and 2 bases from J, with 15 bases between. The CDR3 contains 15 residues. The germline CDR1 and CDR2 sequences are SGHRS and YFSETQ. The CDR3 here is CASSSRVGATYEQYF. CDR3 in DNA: TGCGCCAGCAGCTCCCGGGTTGGGGCCACCTACGAGCAGTACTTC.

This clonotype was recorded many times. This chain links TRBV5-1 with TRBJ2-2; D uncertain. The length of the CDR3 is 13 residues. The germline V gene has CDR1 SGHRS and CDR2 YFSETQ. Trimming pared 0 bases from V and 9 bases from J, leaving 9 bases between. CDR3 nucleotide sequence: TGCGCCAGCAGCTTGGCCTCTCGGAGGGAGCTGTTTTTT. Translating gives CASSLASRRELFF.

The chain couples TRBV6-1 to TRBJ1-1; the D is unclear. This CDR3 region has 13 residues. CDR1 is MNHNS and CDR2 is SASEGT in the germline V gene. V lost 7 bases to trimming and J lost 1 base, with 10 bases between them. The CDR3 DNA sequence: TGTGCCAGCAATGGAGCCCAGAACACTGAAGCTTTCTTT. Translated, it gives CASNGAQNTEAFF.

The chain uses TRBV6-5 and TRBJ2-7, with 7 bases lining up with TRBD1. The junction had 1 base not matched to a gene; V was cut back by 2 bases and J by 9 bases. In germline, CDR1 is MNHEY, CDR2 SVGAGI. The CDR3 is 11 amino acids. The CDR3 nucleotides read TGTGCCAGCAGTTACAGGGGGCTGCAGTACTTC. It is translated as CASSYRGLQYF.

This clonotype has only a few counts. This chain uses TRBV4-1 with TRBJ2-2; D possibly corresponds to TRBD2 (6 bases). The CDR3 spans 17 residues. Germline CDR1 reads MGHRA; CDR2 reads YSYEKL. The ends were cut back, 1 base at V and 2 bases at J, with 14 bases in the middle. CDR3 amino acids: CASSQGFLAPNTGELFF. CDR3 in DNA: TGCGCCAGCAGCCAAGGGTTTCTAGCGCCCAACACCGGGGAGCTGTTTTTT.

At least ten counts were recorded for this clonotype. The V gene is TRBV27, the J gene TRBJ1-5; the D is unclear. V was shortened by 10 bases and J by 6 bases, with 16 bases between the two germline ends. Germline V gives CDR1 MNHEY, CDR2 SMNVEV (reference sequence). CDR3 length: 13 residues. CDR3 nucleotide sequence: TGTGCCACGCGGCGAGGGTCGGGTCAGCCCCAGCATTTT. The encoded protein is CATRRGSGQPQHF.

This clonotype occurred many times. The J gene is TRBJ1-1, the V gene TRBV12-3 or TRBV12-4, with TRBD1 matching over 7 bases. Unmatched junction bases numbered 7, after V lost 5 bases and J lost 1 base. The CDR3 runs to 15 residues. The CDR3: CASSKRDSKNTEAFF. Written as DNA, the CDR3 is TGTGCCAGCAGTAAACGGGACAGTAAGAACACTGAAGCTTTCTTT.

The DNA of the CDR3 is TGTGCCAGCAGTAGAATGCACGAGCAGTACTTC. Amino acids: CASSRMHEQYF. The V call is TRBV28, the J call TRBJ2-7; D gene unclear. The CDR3 totals 11 residues. From germline, CDR1 is MDHEN and CDR2 SYDVKM. V dropped 5 bases and J dropped 5 bases, with 7 bases sitting between them. The full variable domain, in which reference TRBV28 and TRBJ2-7 provide the parts outside the CDR3, is DVKVTQSSRYLVKRTGEKVFLECVQDMDHENMFWYRQDPGLGLRLIYFSYDVKMKEKGDIPEGYSVSREKKERFSLILESASTNQTSMYLCASSRMHEQYFGPGTRLTVT.

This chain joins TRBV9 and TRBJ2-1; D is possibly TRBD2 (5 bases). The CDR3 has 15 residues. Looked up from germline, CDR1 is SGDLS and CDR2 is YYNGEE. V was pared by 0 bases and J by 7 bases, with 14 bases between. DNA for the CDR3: TGTGCCAGCAGCGTAGCTAGCCGGACTTGGAATGAGCAGTTCTTC. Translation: CASSVASRTWNEQFF.

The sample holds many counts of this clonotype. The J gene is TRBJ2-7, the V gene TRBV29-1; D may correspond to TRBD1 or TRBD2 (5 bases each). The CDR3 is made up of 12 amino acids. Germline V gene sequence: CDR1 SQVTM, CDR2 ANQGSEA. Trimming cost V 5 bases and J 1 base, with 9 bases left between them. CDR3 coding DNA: TGCAGCGTTCGGGACCGATCCTACGAGCAGTACTTC. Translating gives CSVRDRSYEQYF.

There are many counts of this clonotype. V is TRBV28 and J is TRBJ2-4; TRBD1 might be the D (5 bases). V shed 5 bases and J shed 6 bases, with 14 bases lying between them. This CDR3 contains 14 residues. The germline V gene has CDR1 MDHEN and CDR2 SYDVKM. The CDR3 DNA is TGTGCCAGCAGTCGTCGACAGATAACAAACATTCAGTACTTC. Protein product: CASSRRQITNIQYF.

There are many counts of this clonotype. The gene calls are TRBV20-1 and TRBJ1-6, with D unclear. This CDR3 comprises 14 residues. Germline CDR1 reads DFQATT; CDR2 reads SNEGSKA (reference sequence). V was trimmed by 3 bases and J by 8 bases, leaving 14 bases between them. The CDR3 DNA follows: TGCAGTGCTAGTAGGGCAGGAACCTATTCACCCCTCCACTTT. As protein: CSASRAGTYSPLHF.

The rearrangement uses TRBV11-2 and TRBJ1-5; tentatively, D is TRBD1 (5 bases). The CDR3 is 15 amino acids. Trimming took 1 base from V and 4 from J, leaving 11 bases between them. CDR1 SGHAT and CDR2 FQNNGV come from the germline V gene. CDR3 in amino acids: CASSLGPGENQPQHF. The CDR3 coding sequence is TGTGCCAGCAGCTTAGGACCGGGGGAAAATCAGCCCCAGCATTTT.

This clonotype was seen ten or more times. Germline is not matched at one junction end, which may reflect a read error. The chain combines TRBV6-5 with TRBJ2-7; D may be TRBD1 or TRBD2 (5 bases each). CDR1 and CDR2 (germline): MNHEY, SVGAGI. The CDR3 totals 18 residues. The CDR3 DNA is TGTGCCAGCAGCTACTCTGGCGCTACGGGACCGTTTGGTTACGAGCAGTACTTC. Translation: CASSYSGATGPFGYEQYF.